The clone carrying this TCR beta chain appeared many times. This entry belongs to a study of blood T cells in healthy people across ages. Sample-barcoded 5' priming and a J-beta primer mix drove a second PCR of roughly 6 to 12 cycles. TCRdb reprocessed the 5' RACE reads via MiXCR and lists one record per CDR3 protein. The repertoire holds 1.5 million or so distinct CDR3 sequences, with 35% to 45% as singletons. The CDR3 is made up of 12 amino acids. V dropped 8 bases and J dropped 5; count of bases not matched to a gene: 5. Germline CDR1 SQVTM, CDR2 ANQGSEA. Sequencing was carried out using blood. This chain joins TRBV29-1 and TRBJ1-4, with TRBD1 matching over 7 bases. The source of this sequence is a young woman in good health. The CDR3 protein is CSTRQGNEKLFF. As DNA, the CDR3 is TGCAGCACCCGACAGGGAAATGAAAAACTGTTTTTT.